The 20 T cell receptor beta chains below come from one sample, sequenced in a study of control samples from healthy donors and cancer patients (dated by TCRdb to 2018 to 2021). Library generation was performed with the immunoSEQ multiplex PCR assay. TCRdb took this table from immuneACCESS and kept in-frame rearrangements with V and J called. Such tables lack part of the clones; where checked against another copy, unresolved V genes explain under half of the gap, and the rest is unexplained. This sample lists around 110,000 clones; 80% to 90% were detected once. The ten largest clones represent around 1.1% of the sample. Material for sequencing was PBMCs. Receptor source: a woman aged 45 to 65 with colorectal cancer.

This clone was seen a single time. V usage is TRBV5-1 and J usage is TRBJ2-3, with 10 bases lining up with TRBD1. The CDR3 extends over 17 amino acids. After removal of 2 bases from V and 3 bases from J, the junction contained 9 bases not matched to a gene. Germline V gene sequence: CDR1 SGHRS, CDR2 YFSETQ. CDR3 bases: TGCGCCAGCAGCTTCGGACAGGGGGTGAGGGGGACAGATACGCAGTATTTT. It specifies CASSFGQGVRGTDTQYF.

The chain has TRBV18 and TRBJ1-2, with D hard to call. CDR3 size: 14 residues. Germline CDR1 is KGHSH and CDR2 is LQKENI. Trimming cost V 3 bases and J 8 bases, with 16 bases left between them. DNA of the CDR3: TGTGCCAGCTCACCCTTTCGCGGGATACAGGGCTACACCTTC. Translated: CASSPFRGIQGYTF.

The rearrangement joins TRBV24-1 to TRBJ2-7; tentative D call: TRBD1 (6 bases). V lost 6 bases to trimming and J lost 0 bases, with 8 bases between them. This CDR3 contains 13 residues. Per germline, CDR1 KGHDR and CDR2 SFDVKD. The CDR3 loop is CATSTGYSYEQYF. CDR3 nucleotides: TGTGCCACCAGTACAGGGTACTCCTACGAGCAGTACTTC.

The chain links TRBV6-1 to TRBJ1-3; D possibly corresponds to TRBD1 (6 bases). Germline CDR1 MNHNS, CDR2 SASEGT. This CDR3 has 16 amino acids. V dropped 4 bases and J dropped 0 bases, with 13 bases sitting between them. The CDR3 bases are TGTGCCAGCAGTGCACTACAGGGCCACTCTGGAAACACCATATATTTT. This codes for CASSALQGHSGNTIYF.

This CDR3 reads CASRPTSGGTDTQYF. The CDR3 DNA reads as TGTGCCAGCAGACCCACTAGCGGAGGCACAGATACGCAGTATTTT. V and J are TRBV7-3 and TRBJ2-3; 8 bases are a match to TRBD2. The CDR3 covers 15 residues. The V and J ends lost 6 bases and 1 base, in that order; junction bases with no gene match: 6. Germline loops: CDR1 SGHTA, CDR2 FQGTGA.

The V gene is TRBV11-2, the J gene TRBJ1-1, with D hard to call. Germline lookup yields CDR1 SGHAT and CDR2 FQNNGV. Trimming took off 1 base at V and 10 bases at J, with 16 bases between the two ends. This CDR3 contains 14 residues. The CDR3: CASSLVRRTSGAFF. The CDR3 nucleotides read TGTGCCAGCAGCTTAGTGCGGAGGACCTCGGGAGCTTTCTTT.

The V call is TRBV5-6, the J call TRBJ1-1, with 11 bases aligning to TRBD1. CDR3 length: 15 amino acids. CDR1 and CDR2 from the germline V gene are SGHDT and YYEEEE. The J segment lost 4 bases and the V segment lost 7 bases, leaving 9 bases of the junction unmatched. The CDR3 region has the DNA TGTGCCAGCTGGGGGACAGGGGGTGTGGGCACTGAAGCTTTCTTT. This sequence encodes CASWGTGGVGTEAFF.

The V call is TRBV10-3, the J call TRBJ2-3; the match to TRBD1 covers 9 bases. This CDR3 spans 16 amino acids. The junction had 6 bases not matched to a gene; V was cut back by 4 bases and J by 1 base. CDR1 ENHRY and CDR2 SYGVKD come from the germline V gene. Here the CDR3 reads CAISVVRDRGTDTQYF. The DNA of the CDR3 is TGTGCCATCAGTGTCGTGAGGGACAGGGGCACAGATACGCAGTATTTT.

This chain links TRBV19 with TRBJ1-2; 7 nucleotides align to TRBD1. Trimming at V came to 6 bases and at J to 4 bases, leaving 14 bases not matched to a gene. The germline CDR1 and CDR2 sequences are LNHDA and SQIVND (reference sequence). CDR3 length equals 16 residues. DNA of the CDR3: TGTGCCAGTAGCCCCGACAGGGTTCAAATTGTCTATGGCTACACCTTC. Translation gives CASSPDRVQIVYGYTF.

The chain joins TRBV11-1 to TRBJ2-1, with TRBD1 as a possible D gene (6 bases). Germline V gives CDR1 SGHAT, CDR2 FQDESV (reference sequence). CDR3 length: 14 amino acids. The V end was cut by 0 bases, the J end by 13 bases, with 16 bases between. CDR3 bases: TGTGCCAGCAGCTTAGCTGGGGAACCGGGACAACAGTTCTTC. Translated: CASSLAGEPGQQFF. The variable domain in full, completed from reference TRBV11-1 and TRBJ2-1, reads EAEVAQSPRYKITEKSQAVAFWCDPISGHATLYWYRQILGQGPELLVQFQDESVVDDSQLPKDRFSAERLKGVDSTLKIQPAELGDSAMYLCASSLAGEPGQQFFGPGTRLTVL.

The chain couples TRBV7-2 to TRBJ2-5; D is ambiguous. Trimming removed 1 base from V and 2 bases from J, with 5 bases in between. The CDR3 totals 13 residues. Germline V gene lookup returns CDR1 SGHTA and CDR2 FQGNSA. CDR3 residues: CASSLGQQETQYF. As DNA, the CDR3 is TGTGCCAGCAGCTTAGGGCAGCAAGAGACCCAGTACTTC.

This clone was observed a single time. The chain uses TRBV5-5 and TRBJ2-7; possibly TRBD1 for D (6 bases). There are 14 residues in the CDR3. V was clipped by 4 bases and J by 6 bases, with 17 bases between them. CDR1 and CDR2 from the germline V gene are SGHKS and YYEKEE (reference sequence). For the CDR3, the DNA is TGTGCCAGCAGCCTCGGACAGCAGGTGCGCGAGCAGTACTTC. It codes for CASSLGQQVREQYF.

The chain couples TRBV7-9 to TRBJ2-7; D remains unclear. The germline gives CDR1 SEHNR, CDR2 FQNEAQ (reference sequence). Trimming stripped 4 bases from V and 1 base from J, with 8 bases between. The CDR3 extends over 13 amino acids. CDR3 DNA sequence: TGTGCCAGCAGCTCTGTCTATTCCTACGAGCAGTACTTC. This translates into CASSSVYSYEQYF.

This clone has at least ten counts. CDR3 loop: CASSLVPTQPQHF. The CDR3 DNA follows: TGCGCCAGCAGCTTGGTCCCTACTCAGCCCCAGCATTTT. This chain connects TRBV5-1 to TRBJ1-5; D is undetermined. Germline values: CDR1 SGHRS, CDR2 YFSETQ. V was trimmed by 0 bases and J by 6 bases, leaving 7 bases between them. The CDR3 contains 13 residues. Looking up the rest from reference TRBV5-1 and TRBJ1-5 gives the full variable domain: KAGVTQTPRYLIKTRGQQVTLSCSPISGHRSVSWYQQTPGQGLQFLFEYFSETQRNKGNFPGRFSGRQFSNSRSEMNVSTLELGDSALYLCASSLVPTQPQHFGDGTRLSIL.

The chain uses TRBV28 and TRBJ2-6, with D hard to call. The length of the CDR3 is 16 residues. The V gene lost 6 bases and the J gene lost 0 bases, with 12 bases spanning the gap. Germline CDR1 is MDHEN and CDR2 is SYDVKM. This chain's CDR3 is CASRGSWGSGANVLTF. For the CDR3, the DNA is TGTGCCAGCAGGGGCTCCTGGGGCTCTGGGGCCAACGTCCTGACTTTC.

This clone showed up just once. The V call is TRBV3-1 (or the pseudogene TRBV3-2), the J call TRBJ2-7; 9 positions match TRBD1. Unmatched junction bases numbered 5, after V lost 5 bases and J lost 3 bases. CDR3 length: 14 residues. Germline CDR1 is LGHDT and CDR2 is YNNKEL (reference sequence). The CDR3 nucleotides are TGTGCCAGCAGCTCCGGGGGACAGGGCTACGAGCAGTACTTC. This translates into CASSSGGQGYEQYF.

The chain is built from TRBV21-1 and TRBJ2-7. TRBV21-1 represents a pseudogene. CDR3 size: 14 residues. This CDR3 is CASSKALSSYEQYF. The CDR3 coding sequence is TGTGCCAGCAGCAAAGCGCTATCCAGCTACGAGCAGTACTTC.

The chain links TRBV7-9 to TRBJ2-1, with TRBD2 identical over 7 bases. After removal of 5 bases from V and 7 bases from J, the junction contained 20 bases not matched to a gene. The CDR3 length is 18 residues. The germline gives CDR1 SEHNR, CDR2 FQNEAQ (reference sequence). DNA for the CDR3: TGTGCCAGCAGCCGGAAAAATAAATCGGGAGGTTTGTGGAATGAGCAGTTCTTC. Its protein is CASSRKNKSGGLWNEQFF.

A single count supports this clone. The rearrangement links TRBV9 to TRBJ1-6; no firm D call. Per germline, CDR1 SGDLS and CDR2 YYNGEE. This CDR3 is built from 13 residues. Trimming removed 1 base at V and 5 bases at J, with 4 bases between. The CDR3 DNA follows: TGTGCCAGCAGCGTATGGGATAATTCACCCCTCCACTTT. Its translation is CASSVWDNSPLHF.

The chain has TRBV9 and TRBJ2-2; TRBD2 agrees at 11 bases. The CDR3 consists of 16 residues. After removal of 3 bases from V and 4 bases from J, the junction contained 5 bases not matched to a gene. Germline V CDR1 and CDR2: SGDLS, YYNGEE. In DNA, the CDR3 is TGTGCCAGCAGCGCCCGACTAGCGGGGATCACCGGGGAGCTGTTTTTT. It specifies CASSARLAGITGELFF.